Each of the 4 T cell receptor beta chains below was sequenced from the same sample in a study of T cell clonality in common variable immunodeficiency. Measured with immunoSEQ multiplex PCR; TCRdb has only the in-frame clones, and not every one. Singletons are absent from the sample, which has 16,000 or so clones. The study's findings and limits: Reportedly, TCR beta sequences from common variable immunodeficiency showed fewer deletions and N-nucleotide insertions.

Which antigens these TCRs recognize remains unknown. The sample comprised peripheral blood mononuclear cells. The receptors were gathered from a human donor with common variable immunodeficiency.

Details on this clone: The missing CDR3 end, 3 residues past where the read stops, is filled in from the germline J gene. The chain joins TRBV29-1 to TRBJ2-3; D remains ambiguous. V shed 4 bases and J shed 2 bases, with 13 bases lying between them. This CDR3 comprises 14 residues. Germline CDR1 SQVTM, CDR2 ANQGSEA. CDR3 bases read: TGCAGCGTTGTTTTGGCAGGATCCACAGATACG. Amino acid sequence: CSVVLAGSTDT. The whole CDR3 region reads CSVVLAGSTDTQYF.

Comments on this clone: The read finishes 3 residues shy of the CDR3 end, and the germline J gene is used to complete it. The chain recombines TRBV2 with TRBJ2-5; TRBD1 is a possible D gene (5 bases). Germline V gives CDR1 SNHLY, CDR2 FYNNEI. The length of the CDR3 is 11 residues. V shed 6 bases and J shed 6 bases, with 8 bases lying between them. CDR3 bases read: TGTGCCAGCAGGTGGACACAGACC. Translation: CASRWTQT. In full, the CDR3 reads CASRWTQTQYF.

As regards this clone: The read is 3 residues too short to cover the CDR3 end, so that end is filled in from the germline J gene. V is TRBV30 and J is TRBJ1-3; 9 positions agree with TRBD1. J was trimmed by 7 bases and V by 3 bases; bases with no gene match: 7. The CDR3 spans 14 residues. Germline V gene sequence: CDR1 GTSNPN, CDR2 SVGIG (reference sequence). The chain's CDR3 is CAWRILGTGNTIYF. Incomplete CDR3 DNA: TGTGCCTGGAGGATATTAGGGACAGGGAACACC.

With regard to this clone: Sequencing ends 3 residues short of the CDR3 end; the germline J gene provides the rest. This chain joins TRBV19 and TRBJ2-1; TRBD2 matches at 10 bases. This CDR3 region has 16 residues. With 9 bases clipped from V and 5 bases from J, the junction kept 13 bases outside the gene matches. Germline V gene lookup returns CDR1 LNHDA and CDR2 SQIVND (reference sequence). Incomplete CDR3 DNA: TGTGCCAGCACCCCCTCCCGAGCGGGGGGGCACAATGAG. It encodes CASTPSRAGGHNE. In full, the CDR3 reads CASTPSRAGGHNEQFF.